This T cell receptor beta chain was sequenced during a study of blood T cell repertoires in COVID-19. The germline gives CDR1 ENHRY, CDR2 SYGVKD. V lost 2 bases, J lost 10 bases, and 12 bases lay in between. CDR3 length equals 14 residues. In the source study's methods: Amplification of reference gene primers was used by the study to estimate nucleated cell counts. Profiling relied on immunoSEQ multiplex PCR, and the TCRdb table lists in-frame clones only, not all of them. V, J and clone size are taken as reported in that table, and D and trimming were inferred from the DNA itself. The table records over 400,000 clones, approximately 91% of them present only once.

The source material was peripheral blood. The TCR sequence derives from a woman aged 50 to 60 with COVID-19, enrolled during active disease. This rearrangement joins TRBV10-3 to TRBJ1-6, with D tentatively TRBD1 (5 bases). The CDR3 DNA sequence: TGTGCCATCAGTGAGGATGAAGGGGTCTCACCCCTCCACTTT. This codes for CAISEDEGVSPLHF.